This T cell receptor (beta chain) came from a study of cytotoxic CD8 clonotypes in ibrutinib-treated CLL. The CDR3 is made up of 15 amino acids. V was clipped by 0 bases and J by 2 bases, with 9 bases between them. CDR1 and CDR2 (germline): SGDLS, YYNGEE. In its sample, this clone was seen a few times. Using immunoSEQ multiplex PCR, the repertoire was profiled, and TCRdb retains in-frame clones only, with some absent. The top ten hold around 2.7% of the sample, which has 150,000 to 200,000 clones, approximately 91% seen once. This sequence joins TRBV9 and TRBJ1-3, with D unclear. This sequence originates from a human donor with chronic lymphocytic leukemia. The material sequenced was PBMCs, taken at disease progression, from a patient treated with ibrutinib. CDR3 residues: CASSVGSGTGNTIYF. CDR3 DNA sequence: TGTGCCAGCAGCGTAGGGTCAGGAACTGGAAACACCATATATTTT.